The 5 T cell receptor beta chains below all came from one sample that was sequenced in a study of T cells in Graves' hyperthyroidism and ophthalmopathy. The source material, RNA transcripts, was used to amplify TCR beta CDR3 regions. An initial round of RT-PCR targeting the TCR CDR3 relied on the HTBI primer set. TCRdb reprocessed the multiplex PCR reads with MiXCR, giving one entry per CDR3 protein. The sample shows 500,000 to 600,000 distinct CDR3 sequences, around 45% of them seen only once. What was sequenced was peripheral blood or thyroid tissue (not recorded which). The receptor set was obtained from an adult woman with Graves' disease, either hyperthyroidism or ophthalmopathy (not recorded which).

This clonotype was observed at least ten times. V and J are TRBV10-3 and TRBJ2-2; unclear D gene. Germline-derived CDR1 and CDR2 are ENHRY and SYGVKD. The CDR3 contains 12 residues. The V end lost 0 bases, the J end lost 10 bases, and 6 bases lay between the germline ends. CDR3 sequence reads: CAISESTEELFF. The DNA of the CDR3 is TGTGCCATCAGTGAGTCGACTGAGGAGCTGTTTTTT.

The CDR3 DNA follows: TGTGCCAGCAGTCCTAGCGGGAGGGCATCAGATACGCAGTATTTT. Protein: CASSPSGRASDTQYF. This sequence joins TRBV12-3 or TRBV12-4 and TRBJ2-3; TRBD2 matches at 12 bases. The CDR3 is made up of 15 amino acids. Losses at the gene ends were 5 bases for V and 4 bases for J; bases not matched to a gene: 4.

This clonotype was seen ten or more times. CDR3 DNA: TGCAGTGCTCCGACAGGGGAGCACTATGGCTACACCTTC. Its translation: CSAPTGEHYGYTF. V usage is TRBV20-1 and J usage is TRBJ1-2, with 8 bases that match TRBD1. CDR1 is DFQATT and CDR2 is SNEGSKA in the germline V gene (reference sequence). This CDR3 comprises 13 residues. The junction had 5 bases not matched to a gene; V was cut back by 5 bases and J by 3 bases.

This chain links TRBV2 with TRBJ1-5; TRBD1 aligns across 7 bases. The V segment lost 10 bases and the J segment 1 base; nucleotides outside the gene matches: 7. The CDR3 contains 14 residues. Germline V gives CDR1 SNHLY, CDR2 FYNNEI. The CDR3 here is CATQRGQSNQPQHF. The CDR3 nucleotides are TGTGCCACACAAAGGGGGCAAAGCAATCAGCCCCAGCATTTT.

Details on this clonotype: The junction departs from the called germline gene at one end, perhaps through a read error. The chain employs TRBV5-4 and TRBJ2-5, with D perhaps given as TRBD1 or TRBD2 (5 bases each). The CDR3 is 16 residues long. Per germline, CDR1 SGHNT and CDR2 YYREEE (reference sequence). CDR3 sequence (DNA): TGTGCCTGCAGTGCTATCCTCGGGGCAGTCCAAGAGACCCAGTACTTC. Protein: CACSAILGAVQETQYF.